This T cell receptor beta chain was found in a study of T cell responses to AZD1222 COVID-19 vaccine. Per germline, CDR1 SGHRS and CDR2 YFSETQ. V lost 7 bases, J lost 2 bases, and 16 bases lay in between. The CDR3 length is 14 residues. Data came from immunoSEQ multiplex PCR; TCRdb stores just in-frame clones and leaves some out. Of around 110,000 clones in the sample, just under 95% are singletons; the top ten hold about 3%. The origin of this receptor is an adult in good health. J is TRBJ2-7 and V is TRBV5-1; perhaps TRBD1 as D (5 bases). This specimen consisted of peripheral blood, obtained on day 0 of AZD1222 vaccination. CDR3 DNA: TGCGCCAGCGGGGCGGCCCCTACCCCCTACGAGCAGTACTTC. Its protein is CASGAAPTPYEQYF.